This TCR beta chain was identified in a study of CD8 T cells in ankylosing spondylitis. Study findings and constraints: Characteristic of ankylosing spondylitis blood, it appeared, was a TCR beta motif comprising roughly eight highly homologous variants.

The V gene lost 5 bases and the J gene lost 5 bases, with 19 bases spanning the gap. This CDR3 spans 15 amino acids. Germline V gene sequence: CDR1 SGHRS, CDR2 YFSETQ. Turning to this clonotype: Its specificity is not known.

Using its own MiXCR run on the 5' RACE reads, TCRdb lists one record per CDR3 protein. The repertoire holds some 240,000 distinct CDR3 sequences, with approximately 20% as singletons. Sample: blood, either unsorted or a sorted T cell fraction (not recorded which). The receptor comes from a male donor with ankylosing spondylitis or in good health (not recorded which). The chain carries TRBV5-1 and TRBJ2-5; D could derive from TRBD1 or TRBD2 (6 bases each). CDR3 nucleotide sequence: TGCGCCAGCAGAGGCCCCGGGGGTCAGGGGGAGACCCAGTACTTC. Residues: CASRGPGGQGETQYF.